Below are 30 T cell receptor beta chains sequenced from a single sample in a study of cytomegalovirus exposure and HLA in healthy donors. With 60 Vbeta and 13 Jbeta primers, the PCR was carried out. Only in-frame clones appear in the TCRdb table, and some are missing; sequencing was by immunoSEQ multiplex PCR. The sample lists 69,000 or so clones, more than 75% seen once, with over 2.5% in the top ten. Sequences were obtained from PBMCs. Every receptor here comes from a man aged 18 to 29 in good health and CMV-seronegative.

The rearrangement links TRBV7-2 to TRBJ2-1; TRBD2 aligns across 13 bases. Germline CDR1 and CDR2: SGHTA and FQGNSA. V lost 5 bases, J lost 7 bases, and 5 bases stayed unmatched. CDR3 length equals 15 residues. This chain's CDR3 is CASSARTSGGNEQFF. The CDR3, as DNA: TGTGCCAGCAGCGCCCGGACTAGCGGGGGTAATGAGCAGTTCTTC.

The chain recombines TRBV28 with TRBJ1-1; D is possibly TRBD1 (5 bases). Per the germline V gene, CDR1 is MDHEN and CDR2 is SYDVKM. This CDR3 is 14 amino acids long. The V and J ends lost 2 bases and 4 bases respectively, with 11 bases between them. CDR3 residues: CASSLPAGGTEAFF. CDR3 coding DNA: TGTGCCAGCAGTTTACCGGCGGGGGGCACTGAAGCTTTCTTT.

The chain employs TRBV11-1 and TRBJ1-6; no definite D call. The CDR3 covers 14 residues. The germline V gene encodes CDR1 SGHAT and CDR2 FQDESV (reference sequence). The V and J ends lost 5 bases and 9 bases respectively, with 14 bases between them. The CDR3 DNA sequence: TGTGCCAGCAGCCTAGTGGCAGAAACTTCACCCCTCCACTTT. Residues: CASSLVAETSPLHF. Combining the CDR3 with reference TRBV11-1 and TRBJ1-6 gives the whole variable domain EAEVAQSPRYKITEKSQAVAFWCDPISGHATLYWYRQILGQGPELLVQFQDESVVDDSQLPKDRFSAERLKGVDSTLKIQPAELGDSAMYLCASSLVAETSPLHFGNGTRLTVT.

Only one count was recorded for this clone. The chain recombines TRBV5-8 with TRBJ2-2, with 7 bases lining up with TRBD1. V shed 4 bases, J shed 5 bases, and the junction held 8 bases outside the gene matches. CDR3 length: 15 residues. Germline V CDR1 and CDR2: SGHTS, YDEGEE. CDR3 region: CASSPTGKLTGELFF. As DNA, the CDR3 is TGTGCCAGCAGCCCGACAGGGAAGTTGACCGGGGAGCTGTTTTTT. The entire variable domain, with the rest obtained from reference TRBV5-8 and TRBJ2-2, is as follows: EAGVTQSPTHLIKTRGQQATLRCSPISGHTSVYWYQQALGLGLQFLLWYDEGEERNRGNFPPRFSGRQFPNYSSELNVNALELEDSALYLCASSPTGKLTGELFFGEGSRLTVL.

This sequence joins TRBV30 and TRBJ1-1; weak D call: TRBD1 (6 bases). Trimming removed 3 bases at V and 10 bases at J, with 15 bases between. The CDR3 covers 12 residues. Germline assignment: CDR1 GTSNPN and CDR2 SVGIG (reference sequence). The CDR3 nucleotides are TGTGCCTGGAGAATAAGGCGGGGGCCAGCTTTCTTT. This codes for CAWRIRRGPAFF.

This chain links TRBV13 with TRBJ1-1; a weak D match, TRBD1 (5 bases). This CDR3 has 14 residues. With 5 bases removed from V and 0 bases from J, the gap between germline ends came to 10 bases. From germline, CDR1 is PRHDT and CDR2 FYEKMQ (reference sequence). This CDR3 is CASSGGTVNTEAFF. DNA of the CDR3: TGTGCCAGCAGCGGCGGGACGGTGAACACTGAAGCTTTCTTT. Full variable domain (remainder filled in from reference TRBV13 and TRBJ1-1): AAGVIQSPRHLIKEKRETATLKCYPIPRHDTVYWYQQGPGQDPQFLISFYEKMQSDKGSIPDRFSAQQFSDYHSELNMSSLELGDSALYFCASSGGTVNTEAFFGQGTRLTVV.

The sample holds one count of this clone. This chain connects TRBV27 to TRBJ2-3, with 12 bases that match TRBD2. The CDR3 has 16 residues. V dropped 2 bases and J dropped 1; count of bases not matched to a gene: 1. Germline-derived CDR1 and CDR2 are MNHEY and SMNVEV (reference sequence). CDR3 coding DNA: TGTGCCAGCAGTTTAAGGACTAGCGGGGGCACAGATACGCAGTATTTT. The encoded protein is CASSLRTSGGTDTQYF.

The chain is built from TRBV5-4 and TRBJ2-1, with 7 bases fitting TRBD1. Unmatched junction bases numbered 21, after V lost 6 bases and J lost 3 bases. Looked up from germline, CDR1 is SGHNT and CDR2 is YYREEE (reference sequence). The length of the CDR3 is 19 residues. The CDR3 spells CASIQQGRAQQGDYNEQFF. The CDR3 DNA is TGTGCCAGCATTCAACAGGGGCGCGCGCAGCAAGGGGACTACAATGAGCAGTTCTTC.

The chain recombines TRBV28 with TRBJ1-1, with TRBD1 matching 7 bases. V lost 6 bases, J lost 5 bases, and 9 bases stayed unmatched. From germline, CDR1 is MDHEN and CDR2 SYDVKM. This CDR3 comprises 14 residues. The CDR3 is CASSPLGQRTEAFF. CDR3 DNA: TGTGCCAGCAGCCCCTTGGGACAGCGAACTGAAGCTTTCTTT.

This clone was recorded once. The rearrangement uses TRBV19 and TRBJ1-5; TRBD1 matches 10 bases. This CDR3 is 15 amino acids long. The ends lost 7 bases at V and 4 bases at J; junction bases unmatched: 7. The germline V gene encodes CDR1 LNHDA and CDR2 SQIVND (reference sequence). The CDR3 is CASTPGQGKNQPQHF. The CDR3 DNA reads TGTGCCAGTACCCCGGGACAGGGGAAAAATCAGCCCCAGCATTTT.

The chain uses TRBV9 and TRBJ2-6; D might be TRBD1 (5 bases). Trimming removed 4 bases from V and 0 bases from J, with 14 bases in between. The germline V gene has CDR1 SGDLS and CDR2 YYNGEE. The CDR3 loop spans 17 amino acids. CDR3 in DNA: TGTGCCAGCAGCCCCAAGACAGTCAACTCTGGGGCCAACGTCCTGACTTTC. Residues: CASSPKTVNSGANVLTF. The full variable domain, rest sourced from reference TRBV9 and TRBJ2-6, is DSGVTQTPKHLITATGQRVTLRCSPRSGDLSVYWYQQSLDQGLQFLIQYYNGEERAKGNILERFSAQQFPDLHSELNLSSLELGDSALYFCASSPKTVNSGANVLTFGAGSRLTVL.

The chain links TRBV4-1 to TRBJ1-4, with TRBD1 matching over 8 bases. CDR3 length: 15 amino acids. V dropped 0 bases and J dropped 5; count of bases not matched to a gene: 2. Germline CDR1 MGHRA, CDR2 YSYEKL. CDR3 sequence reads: CASSQDGTGNEKLFF. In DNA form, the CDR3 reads TGCGCCAGCAGCCAAGACGGGACAGGAAATGAAAAACTGTTTTTT.

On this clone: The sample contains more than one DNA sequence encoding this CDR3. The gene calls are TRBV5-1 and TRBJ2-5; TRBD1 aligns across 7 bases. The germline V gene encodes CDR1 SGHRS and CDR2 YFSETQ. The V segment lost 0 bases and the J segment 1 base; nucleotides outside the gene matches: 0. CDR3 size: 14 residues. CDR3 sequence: CASSLGQGQETQYF. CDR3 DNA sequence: TGCGCCAGCAGCTTGGGACAGGGCCAAGAGACCCAGTACTTC.

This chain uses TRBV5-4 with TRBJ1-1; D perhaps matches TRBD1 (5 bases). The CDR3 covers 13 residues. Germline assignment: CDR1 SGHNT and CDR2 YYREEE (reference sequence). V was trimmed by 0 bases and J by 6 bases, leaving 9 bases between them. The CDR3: CASSLEVTAEAFF. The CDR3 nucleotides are TGTGCCAGCAGCTTGGAGGTGACAGCTGAAGCTTTCTTT.

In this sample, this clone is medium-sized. The CDR3 DNA reads TGTGCCAGCAGCTGGGACAGGGGCGACACTGAAGCTTTCTTT. It encodes CASSWDRGDTEAFF. The rearrangement uses TRBV11-2 and TRBJ1-1, with 10 nucleotides matching TRBD1. There are 14 residues in the CDR3. The V gene's germline CDR1 is SGHAT and CDR2 FQNNGV. J gave up 3 bases and V 4 bases, and 2 bases lay outside the gene matches.

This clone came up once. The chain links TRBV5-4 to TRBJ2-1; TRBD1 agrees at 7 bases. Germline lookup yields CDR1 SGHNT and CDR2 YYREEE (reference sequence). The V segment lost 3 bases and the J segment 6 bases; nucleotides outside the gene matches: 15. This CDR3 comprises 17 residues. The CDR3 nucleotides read TGTGCCAGCAGCTCGTGGCCCGGGACAGATGTGGCCAATGAGCAGTTCTTC. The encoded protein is CASSSWPGTDVANEQFF.

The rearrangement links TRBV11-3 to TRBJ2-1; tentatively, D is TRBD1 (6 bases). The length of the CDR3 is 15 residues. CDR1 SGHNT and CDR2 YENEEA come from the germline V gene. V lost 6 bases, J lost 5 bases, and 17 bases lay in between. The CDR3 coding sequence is TGTGCCAGCAGAAACTCTAGGGGGATTAACAATGAGCAGTTCTTC. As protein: CASRNSRGINNEQFF.

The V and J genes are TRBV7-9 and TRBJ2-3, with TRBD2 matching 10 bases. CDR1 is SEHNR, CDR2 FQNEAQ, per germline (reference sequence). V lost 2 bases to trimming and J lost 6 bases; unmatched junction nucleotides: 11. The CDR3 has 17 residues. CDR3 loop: CASSLFGKGLAFDTQYF. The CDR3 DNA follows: TGTGCCAGCAGCTTATTTGGGAAGGGACTAGCGTTCGATACGCAGTATTTT.

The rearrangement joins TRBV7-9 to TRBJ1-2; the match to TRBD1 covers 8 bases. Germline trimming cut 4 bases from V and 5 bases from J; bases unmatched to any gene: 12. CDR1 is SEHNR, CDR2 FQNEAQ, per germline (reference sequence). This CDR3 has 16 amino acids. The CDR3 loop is CASSSSTGGRHYGYTF. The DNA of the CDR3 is TGTGCCAGCAGCTCCTCCACAGGGGGTCGACATTATGGCTACACCTTC.

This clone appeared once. CDR3 coding DNA: TGTGCCAGCAGCTTAGATCGCCAGAATGAGCAGTTCTTC. Its translation is CASSLDRQNEQFF. The genes are TRBV11-2 and TRBJ2-1; D is unresolved. Trimming pared 0 bases from V and 7 bases from J, leaving 7 bases between. The CDR3 loop spans 13 amino acids. The germline V gene encodes CDR1 SGHAT and CDR2 FQNNGV.

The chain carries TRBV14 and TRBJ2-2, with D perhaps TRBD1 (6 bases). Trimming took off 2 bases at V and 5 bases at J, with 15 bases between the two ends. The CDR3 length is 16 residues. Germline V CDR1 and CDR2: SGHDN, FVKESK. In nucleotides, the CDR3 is TGTGCCAGCAGCCAACCAGGGCAGGGGAAAACCGGGGAGCTGTTTTTT. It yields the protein CASSQPGQGKTGELFF. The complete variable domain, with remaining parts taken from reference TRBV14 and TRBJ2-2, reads EAGVTQFPSHSVIEKGQTVTLRCDPISGHDNLYWYRRVMGKEIKFLLHFVKESKQDESGMPNNRFLAERTGGTYSTLKVQPAELEDSGVYFCASSQPGQGKTGELFFGEGSRLTVL.

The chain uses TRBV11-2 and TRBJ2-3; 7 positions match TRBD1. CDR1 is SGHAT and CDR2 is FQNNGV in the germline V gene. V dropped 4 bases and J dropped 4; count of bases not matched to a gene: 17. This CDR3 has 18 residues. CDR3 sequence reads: CASSWTLQGSGLADTQYF. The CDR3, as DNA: TGTGCCAGCAGCTGGACTTTACAGGGGTCGGGATTGGCAGATACGCAGTATTTT. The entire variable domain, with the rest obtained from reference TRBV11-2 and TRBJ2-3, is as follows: EAGVAQSPRYKIIEKRQSVAFWCNPISGHATLYWYQQILGQGPKLLIQFQNNGVVDDSQLPKDRFSAERLKGVDSTLKIQPAKLEDSAVYLCASSWTLQGSGLADTQYFGPGTRLTVL.

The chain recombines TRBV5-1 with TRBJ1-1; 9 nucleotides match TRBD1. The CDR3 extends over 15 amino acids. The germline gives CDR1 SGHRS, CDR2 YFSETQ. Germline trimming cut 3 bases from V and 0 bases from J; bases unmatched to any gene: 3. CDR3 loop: CASSWTGAVNTEAFF. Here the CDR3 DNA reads TGCGCCAGCAGCTGGACAGGGGCCGTGAACACTGAAGCTTTCTTT. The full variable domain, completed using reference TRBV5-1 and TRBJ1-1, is KAGVTQTPRYLIKTRGQQVTLSCSPISGHRSVSWYQQTPGQGLQFLFEYFSETQRNKGNFPGRFSGRQFSNSRSEMNVSTLELGDSALYLCASSWTGAVNTEAFFGQGTRLTVV.

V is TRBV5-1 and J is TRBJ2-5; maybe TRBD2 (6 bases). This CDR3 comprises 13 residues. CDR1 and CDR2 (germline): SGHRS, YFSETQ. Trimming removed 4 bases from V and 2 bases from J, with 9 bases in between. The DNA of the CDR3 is TGCGCCAGCAGCCGGGGACTTCAAGAGACCCAGTACTTC. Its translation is CASSRGLQETQYF.

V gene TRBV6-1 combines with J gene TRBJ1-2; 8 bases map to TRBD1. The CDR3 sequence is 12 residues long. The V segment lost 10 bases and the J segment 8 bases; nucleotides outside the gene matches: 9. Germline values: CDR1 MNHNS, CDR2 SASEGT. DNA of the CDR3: TGTGCCACCGGGGACAGGCAAACGGGCTACACCTTC. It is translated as CATGDRQTGYTF.

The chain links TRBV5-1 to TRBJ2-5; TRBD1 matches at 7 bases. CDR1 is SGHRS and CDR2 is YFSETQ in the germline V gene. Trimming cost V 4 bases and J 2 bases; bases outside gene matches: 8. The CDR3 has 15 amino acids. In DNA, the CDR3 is TGCGCCAGCAGCATCCGGGACAGATTACAAGAGACCCAGTACTTC. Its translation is CASSIRDRLQETQYF.

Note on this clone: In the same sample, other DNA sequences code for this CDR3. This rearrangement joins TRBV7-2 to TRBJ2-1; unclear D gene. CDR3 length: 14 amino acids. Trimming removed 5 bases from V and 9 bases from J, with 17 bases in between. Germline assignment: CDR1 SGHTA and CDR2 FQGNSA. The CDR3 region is CASSLIAATGEQFF. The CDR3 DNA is TGTGCCAGCAGCCTAATCGCAGCGACCGGTGAGCAGTTCTTC.

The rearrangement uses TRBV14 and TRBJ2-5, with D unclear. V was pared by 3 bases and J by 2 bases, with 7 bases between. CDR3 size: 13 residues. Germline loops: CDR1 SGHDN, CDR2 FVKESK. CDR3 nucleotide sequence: TGTGCCAGCAGCCAGTCCCTGCAAGAGACCCAGTACTTC. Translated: CASSQSLQETQYF.

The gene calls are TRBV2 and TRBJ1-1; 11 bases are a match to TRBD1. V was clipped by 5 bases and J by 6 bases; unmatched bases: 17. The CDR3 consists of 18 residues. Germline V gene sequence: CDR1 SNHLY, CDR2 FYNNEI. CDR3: CASSRSLGQGAFMAEAFF. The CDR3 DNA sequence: TGTGCCAGCAGTCGCAGTCTCGGACAGGGGGCGTTTATGGCTGAAGCTTTCTTT.

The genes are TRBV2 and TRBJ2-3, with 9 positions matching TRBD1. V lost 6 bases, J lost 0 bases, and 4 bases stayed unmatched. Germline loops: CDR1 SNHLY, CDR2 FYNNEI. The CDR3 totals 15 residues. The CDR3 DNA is TGTGCCAGCAGGCCGGGACAGGGAAGCACAGATACGCAGTATTTT. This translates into CASRPGQGSTDTQYF.